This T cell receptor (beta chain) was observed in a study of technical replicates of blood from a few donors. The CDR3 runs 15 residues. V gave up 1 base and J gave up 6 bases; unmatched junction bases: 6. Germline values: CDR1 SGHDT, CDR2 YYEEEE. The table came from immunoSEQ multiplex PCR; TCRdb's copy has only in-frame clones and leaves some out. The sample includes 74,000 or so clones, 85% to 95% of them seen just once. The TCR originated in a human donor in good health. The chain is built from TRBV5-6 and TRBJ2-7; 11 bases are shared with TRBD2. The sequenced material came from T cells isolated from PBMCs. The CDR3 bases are TGTGCCAGCAGCTTGTTAACTAGCGGGAGTCTCGAGCAGTACTTC. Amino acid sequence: CASSLLTSGSLEQYF.